Presented here are 32 T cell receptor beta chains from one specimen sequenced in a study of shared clonotypes between healthy human individuals. Assay: immunoSEQ multiplex PCR; the TCRdb copy retains only in-frame clones and omits some. This table holds 550,000 to 850,000 clones, around 77% found once. The specimen sequenced was memory CD4+ T cells sorted from blood. Subset reported: CD45RA-negative fraction. The receptor source for this set is a woman between 25 and 40 years old in good health.

The rearrangement links TRBV28 to TRBJ2-3, with TRBD2 as a possible D gene (7 bases). V lost 6 bases and J lost 3, with 22 bases in between. The germline V gene encodes CDR1 MDHEN and CDR2 SYDVKM. This CDR3 spans 17 amino acids. CDR3 nucleotides: TGTGCCAGCAGACCCCCCGGGGGGCGTGGAAGGACAGATACGCAGTATTTT. It codes for CASRPPGGRGRTDTQYF.

The J gene is TRBJ2-1, the V gene TRBV28; 11 bases are shared with TRBD2. The CDR3 is made up of 12 amino acids. Germline lookup yields CDR1 MDHEN and CDR2 SYDVKM. The CDR3 nucleotides read TGTGTTAGCGGGAGGGCCCACTATGAGCAGTTCTTC. This gives the protein CVSGRAHYEQFF.

The V call is TRBV13, the J call TRBJ2-3, with TRBD2 as a possible D gene (5 bases). Germline CDR1 PRHDT, CDR2 FYEKMQ (reference sequence). CDR3 length: 14 amino acids. The ends were cut back, 3 bases at V and 2 bases at J, with 9 bases in the middle. The CDR3 DNA is TGTGCCAGCAGCTTGCGACTAAACACAGATACGCAGTATTTT. Its translation: CASSLRLNTDTQYF.

The V gene is TRBV4-2, the J gene TRBJ2-5; TRBD1 agrees at 9 bases. This CDR3 is 15 amino acids long. J lost 2 bases, V lost 1 base, and 2 bases had no gene match. The germline V gene encodes CDR1 LGHNA and CDR2 YNFKEQ. CDR3 sequence: CASSQGDRAQETQYF. DNA of the CDR3: TGTGCCAGCAGCCAAGGGGACAGGGCGCAAGAGACCCAGTACTTC.

This chain connects TRBV15 to TRBJ2-5; 8 nucleotides agree with TRBD2. The tail of the sequence fits TRBJ2-7 better, so the J call may be wrong. The CDR3 length is 15 residues. From germline, CDR1 is LNHNV and CDR2 YYDKDF (reference sequence). The CDR3 nucleotides read TGTGCCACCAGCAGAGGGGGGCGGGAGGCCTACGAGCAGTACTTC. It specifies CATSRGGREAYEQYF.

The genes are TRBV30 and TRBJ1-2; TRBD1 aligns across 7 bases. Germline loops: CDR1 GTSNPN, CDR2 SVGIG (reference sequence). With 7 bases clipped from V and 0 bases from J, the junction kept 5 bases outside the gene matches. This CDR3 contains 13 residues. The CDR3 is CASTGTANYGYTF. The CDR3 DNA sequence: TGTGCCTCGACCGGGACAGCTAACTATGGCTACACCTTC. Full variable domain (remainder filled in from reference TRBV30 and TRBJ1-2): SQTIHQWPATLVQPVGSPLSLECTVEGTSNPNLYWYRQAAGRGLQLLFYSVGIGQISSEVPQNLSASRPQDRQFILSSKKLLLSDSGFYLCASTGTANYGYTFGSGTRLTVV.

This clone was found a few times. The chain recombines TRBV7-2 with TRBJ1-1; D is perhaps TRBD1 (5 bases). Between the trimmed V and J ends, which lost 1 base and 4 bases, there was a span of 13 bases. Germline V gene data show CDR1 as SGHTA and CDR2 as FQGNSA. The CDR3 loop spans 15 amino acids. CDR3 amino acids: CASSLESLRGTEAFF. For the CDR3, the DNA is TGTGCCAGCAGCTTAGAATCCCTTAGGGGCACTGAAGCTTTCTTT. Together with reference TRBV7-2 and TRBJ1-1, the CDR3 gives the full variable domain: GAGVSQSPSNKVTEKGKDVELRCDPISGHTALYWYRQSLGQGLEFLIYFQGNSAPDKSGLPSDRFSAERTGGSVSTLTIQRTQQEDSAVYLCASSLESLRGTEAFFGQGTRLTVV.

The chain combines TRBV18 with TRBJ1-1; D gene unclear. CDR3 length: 13 residues. V lost 2 bases and J lost 1, with 5 bases in between. Germline CDR1 and CDR2: KGHSH and LQKENI. CDR3 bases: TGTGCCAGCTCACCAAAGGCGAACACTGAAGCTTTCTTT. Residues: CASSPKANTEAFF. Combining the CDR3 with reference TRBV18 and TRBJ1-1 gives the whole variable domain NAGVMQNPRHLVRRRGQEARLRCSPMKGHSHVYWYRQLPEEGLKFMVYLQKENIIDESGMPKERFSAEFPKEGPSILRIQQVVRGDSAAYFCASSPKANTEAFFGQGTRLTVV.

The chain carries TRBV14 and TRBJ2-2; D gene ambiguous. Germline CDR1 reads SGHDN; CDR2 reads FVKESK. The CDR3 length is 14 residues. V was shortened by 0 bases and J by 5 bases, with 7 bases between the two germline ends. The CDR3 here is CASSQEWVTGELFF. CDR3 coding DNA: TGTGCCAGCAGCCAAGAGTGGGTAACCGGGGAGCTGTTTTTT.

The chain carries TRBV10-3 and TRBJ2-2; perhaps TRBD2 as D (6 bases). Trimming pared 3 bases from V and 2 bases from J, leaving 13 bases between. The CDR3 has 16 residues. Germline values: CDR1 ENHRY, CDR2 SYGVKD. The CDR3 DNA is TGTGCCATCAGTGATAGGGGCGGGACTAACACCGGGGAGCTGTTTTTT. Amino acid sequence: CAISDRGGTNTGELFF.

As for this clone: Other DNA sequences in the same sample also yield this CDR3. The V call is TRBV19, the J call TRBJ2-1; 8 bases match TRBD2. Germline CDR1 is LNHDA and CDR2 is SQIVND (reference sequence). V shed 5 bases, J shed 0 bases, and the junction held 3 bases outside the gene matches. The CDR3 contains 15 residues. For the CDR3, the DNA is TGTGCCAGTAGTCCCAGCGGGAGCTCCTACAATGAGCAGTTCTTC. Translated: CASSPSGSSYNEQFF.

The V call is TRBV7-7, the J call TRBJ2-1; D is undetermined. CDR1 is SSHAT and CDR2 is FNYEAQ in the germline V gene (reference sequence). Trimming removed 1 base at V and 2 bases at J, with 6 bases between. The CDR3 is 14 amino acids. The CDR3 DNA reads TGTGCCAGCAGCTTAGGGGGAACCTACAATGAGCAGTTCTTC. Translation gives CASSLGGTYNEQFF.

The chain is built from TRBV6-4 and TRBJ1-1; the match to TRBD1 covers 8 bases. The germline CDR1 and CDR2 sequences are MRHNA and SNTAGT. The CDR3 runs 14 residues. V lost 4 bases to trimming and J lost 4 bases; unmatched junction nucleotides: 5. The CDR3 DNA reads TGTGCCAGCAGTGCGGACAGGGCGAGCACTGAAGCTTTCTTT. It yields the protein CASSADRASTEAFF.

V usage is TRBV7-8 and J usage is TRBJ2-3, with a weak D call TRBD2 (5 bases). CDR3 length equals 13 residues. V lost 5 bases and J 3 bases, leaving 9 bases between the germline ends. CDR1 and CDR2 from the germline V gene are SGHVS and FQNEAQ. CDR3 sequence reads: CASSPRGTDTQYF. DNA of the CDR3: TGTGCCAGCAGCCCCAGAGGGACAGATACGCAGTATTTT.

In its sample, this clone was seen a few times. J is TRBJ2-5 and V is TRBV16; D ambiguous. The germline CDR1 and CDR2 sequences are KGHSY and FQNENV. V gave up 0 bases and J gave up 6 bases, with 8 bases separating them. This CDR3 is 13 amino acids long. In nucleotides, the CDR3 is TGTGCCAGCAGCCAATCGGTTAAGAAGACCCAGTACTTC. Its protein is CASSQSVKKTQYF.

V and J are TRBV6-4 and TRBJ2-7; 11 nucleotides match TRBD2. The CDR3 is 16 amino acids. Per germline, CDR1 MRHNA and CDR2 SNTAGT. V shed 5 bases, J shed 0 bases, and the junction held 6 bases outside the gene matches. The CDR3 coding sequence is TGTGCCAGCAGTCCCCAGGGACTAGCGGACTCCTACGAGCAGTACTTC. Its translation: CASSPQGLADSYEQYF.

This chain links TRBV7-2 with TRBJ2-5; D is perhaps TRBD1 (6 bases). Looked up from germline, CDR1 is SGHTA and CDR2 is FQGNSA. With 1 base removed from V and 5 bases from J, the gap between germline ends came to 23 bases. This CDR3 contains 18 residues. The CDR3 is CASSLGFMWAGVGETQYF. The CDR3 DNA is TGTGCCAGCAGCTTAGGGTTCATGTGGGCAGGGGTAGGGGAGACCCAGTACTTC.

V usage is TRBV2 and J usage is TRBJ1-2; no clear D gene. The CDR3 contains 14 residues. Trimming removed 6 bases at V and 1 base at J, with 12 bases between. Germline CDR1 is SNHLY and CDR2 is FYNNEI. DNA of the CDR3: TGTGCCAGCAGCGGCGGACGGGATAACTATGGCTACACCTTC. Amino acid sequence: CASSGGRDNYGYTF. Filled out from reference TRBV2 and TRBJ1-2, the complete variable domain reads EPEVTQTPSHQVTQMGQEVILRCVPISNHLYFYWYRQILGQKVEFLVSFYNNEISEKSEIFDDQFSVERPDGSNFTLKIRSTKLEDSAMYFCASSGGRDNYGYTFGSGTRLTVV.

The rearrangement uses TRBV19 and TRBJ1-2; tentatively, D is TRBD1 (6 bases). This CDR3 has 15 residues. The V and J ends lost 7 bases and 7 bases respectively, with 22 bases between them. Germline loops: CDR1 LNHDA, CDR2 SQIVND (reference sequence). CDR3 protein: CASTPGAEQGSGYTF. In DNA, the CDR3 is TGTGCCAGTACCCCAGGGGCTGAGCAAGGCTCTGGCTACACCTTC.

This clone was found many times. The chain carries TRBV7-2 and TRBJ2-1; TRBD1 aligns across 9 bases. The CDR3 sequence is 13 residues long. Per the germline V gene, CDR1 is SGHTA and CDR2 is FQGNSA. Trimming removed 3 bases from V and 7 bases from J; junction bases left unmatched: 1. In DNA, the CDR3 is TGTGCCAGCAGCTTGGGACAGGGTAATGAGCAGTTCTTC. It yields the protein CASSLGQGNEQFF.

This chain uses TRBV18 with TRBJ1-2; D not resolved. The CDR3 totals 15 residues. Germline lookup yields CDR1 KGHSH and CDR2 LQKENI. The V end was cut by 0 bases, the J end by 0 bases, with 8 bases between. CDR3 DNA sequence: TGTGCCAGCTCACCACCGGTCGACTCTAACTATGGCTACACCTTC. Translated: CASSPPVDSNYGYTF.

The genes are TRBV19 and TRBJ1-5; D is unresolved. The V and J ends lost 8 bases and 3 bases respectively, with 2 bases between them. This CDR3 is 10 amino acids long. In germline, CDR1 is LNHDA, CDR2 SQIVND (reference sequence). CDR3 sequence: CASYNQPQHF. Here the CDR3 DNA reads TGTGCCAGTTACAATCAGCCCCAGCATTTT.

The chain links TRBV19 to TRBJ2-1; TRBD1 matches at 10 bases. This CDR3 comprises 14 residues. The germline V gene has CDR1 LNHDA and CDR2 SQIVND (reference sequence). J was trimmed by 3 bases and V by 10 bases; bases with no gene match: 6. The CDR3 coding sequence is TGTGCCATAACCGGGACAGGGGTCTACAATGAGCAGTTCTTC. This translates into CAITGTGVYNEQFF. The full variable domain, rest sourced from reference TRBV19 and TRBJ2-1, is DGGITQSPKYLFRKEGQNVTLSCEQNLNHDAMYWYRQDPGQGLRLIYYSQIVNDFQKGDIAEGYSVSREKKESFPLTVTSAQKNPTAFYLCAITGTGVYNEQFFGPGTRLTVL.

Only a few counts were recorded for this clone. The chain is built from TRBV6-1 and TRBJ1-3, with no clear D. Trimming cost V 4 bases and J 1 base, with 14 bases left between them. This CDR3 is 16 amino acids long. CDR1 and CDR2 (germline): MNHNS, SASEGT. The CDR3 bases are TGTGCCAGCAGTGCGGGTCATTCCCGTTCTGGAAACACCATATATTTT. Translation: CASSAGHSRSGNTIYF.

The rearrangement joins TRBV6-6 to TRBJ1-5; maybe TRBD1 (5 bases). CDR1 MNHNY and CDR2 SVGAGI come from the germline V gene (reference sequence). Trimming removed 1 base at V and 4 bases at J, with 8 bases between. The CDR3 sequence is 14 residues long. The CDR3 DNA follows: TGTGCCAGCAGTTACTTGGGGGGAAATCAGCCCCAGCATTTT. It is translated as CASSYLGGNQPQHF.

This rearrangement joins TRBV7-9 to TRBJ2-5; TRBD1 aligns across 7 bases. With 5 bases clipped from V and 2 bases from J, the junction kept 8 bases outside the gene matches. CDR3 size: 15 residues. CDR1 and CDR2 from the germline V gene are SEHNR and FQNEAQ (reference sequence). The chain's CDR3 is CASSATGAKQETQYF. The DNA for the CDR3 is TGTGCCAGCAGCGCCACAGGGGCGAAACAAGAGACCCAGTACTTC. The full variable domain, completed using reference TRBV7-9 and TRBJ2-5, is DTGVSQNPRHKITKRGQNVTFRCDPISEHNRLYWYRQTLGQGPEFLTYFQNEAQLEKSRLLSDRFSAERPKGSFSTLEIQRTEQGDSAMYLCASSATGAKQETQYFGPGTRLLVL.

This chain links TRBV6-1 with TRBJ2-3, with D maybe TRBD1 (5 bases). The CDR3 spans 14 residues. Per the germline V gene, CDR1 is MNHNS and CDR2 is SASEGT. V lost 2 bases to trimming and J lost 4 bases, with 10 bases between them. Written as DNA, the CDR3 is TGTGCCAGCAGTGAAAGCAGGGTAGCAGATACGCAGTATTTT. Translating it yields CASSESRVADTQYF.

The V call is TRBV18, the J call TRBJ2-7; D remains ambiguous. V gave up 2 bases and J gave up 0 bases, with 8 bases separating them. The CDR3 covers 14 residues. CDR1 is KGHSH, CDR2 LQKENI, per germline. The CDR3 sequence: CASSPALTSYEQYF. CDR3 DNA sequence: TGTGCCAGCTCACCAGCGCTAACCTCCTACGAGCAGTACTTC.

J is TRBJ2-1 and V is TRBV5-6; the D gene is possibly TRBD1 (5 bases). Trimming took off 0 bases at V and 5 bases at J, with 12 bases between the two ends. CDR3 length equals 15 residues. Germline assignment: CDR1 SGHDT and CDR2 YYEEEE. The CDR3 DNA reads TGTGCCAGCAGCTTGGCAGGGCTCGGACACAATGAGCAGTTCTTC. Its translation: CASSLAGLGHNEQFF. The full variable domain, in which reference TRBV5-6 and TRBJ2-1 provide the parts outside the CDR3, is DAGVTQSPTHLIKTRGQQVTLRCSPKSGHDTVSWYQQALGQGPQFIFQYYEEEERQRGNFPDRFSGHQFPNYSSELNVNALLLGDSALYLCASSLAGLGHNEQFFGPGTRLTVL.

This clone appeared once. A much larger clone differs by one base, so this may be a read error. Other DNA sequences of this sample code for an identical CDR3. The gene calls are TRBV7-2 and TRBJ2-1; TRBD1 matches at 8 bases. The length of the CDR3 is 13 residues. Germline V gene sequence: CDR1 SGHTA, CDR2 FQGNSA. V trimming: 5 bases; J trimming: 11 bases; junction bases outside the gene matches: 8. CDR3 loop: CASSQGAGSKQFF. CDR3 sequence (DNA): TGTGCCAGCAGCCAGGGGGCAGGCAGCAAGCAGTTCTTC.

V usage is TRBV6-1 and J usage is TRBJ1-3; the match to TRBD1 covers 7 bases. The CDR3 covers 14 residues. J lost 0 bases, V lost 10 bases, and 6 bases had no gene match. Looked up from germline, CDR1 is MNHNS and CDR2 is SASEGT. CDR3 sequence (DNA): TGTGCCACAATGGACAGGAACTCTGGAAACACCATATATTTT. This sequence encodes CATMDRNSGNTIYF.

The rearrangement uses TRBV7-2 and TRBJ2-1; D unresolved. The CDR3 extends over 16 amino acids. Per germline, CDR1 SGHTA and CDR2 FQGNSA. Between the trimmed V and J ends, which lost 6 bases and 0 bases, there was a span of 15 bases. Here the CDR3 DNA reads TGTGCCAGCAGGGCCGGCGCGCCAAGCTCCTACAATGAGCAGTTCTTC. This encodes CASRAGAPSSYNEQFF.